These 8 T cell receptor beta chains originate from one sample sequenced in a study of monozygotic twins with inflammatory bowel disease. From the 5' RACE reads, TCRdb lists one entry per CDR3 protein and no DNA. The sample data list about 210,000 distinct CDR3 sequences. Sequencing input: blood. These receptors came from a human donor with ulcerative colitis or Crohn's disease, or a healthy co-twin of an affected twin (not recorded which).

The V call is TRBV20-1, the J call TRBJ1-1. The germline V gene has CDR1 DFQATT and CDR2 SNEGSKA (reference sequence). This CDR3 has 13 residues. CDR3 region: CSAPFEGGSEAFF.

The chain joins TRBV5-1 to TRBJ2-5. The germline V gene encodes CDR1 SGHRS and CDR2 YFSETQ. CDR3 length equals 15 residues. The CDR3 reads CASSLANAGQETQYF.

The chain recombines TRBV2 with TRBJ2-6. CDR3 length: 14 amino acids. Germline assignment: CDR1 SNHLY and CDR2 FYNNEI. The CDR3: CASSATRGANVLTF.

The genes are TRBV5-8 and TRBJ2-5. The CDR3 sequence is 14 residues long. CDR1 is SGHTS and CDR2 is YDEGEE in the germline V gene. CDR3 protein: CASSLSLIQETQYF.

CDR3 sequence: CASSLEGLAFYEQYF. The rearrangement links TRBV5-6 to TRBJ2-7; TCRdb lists TRBD2, though no DNA is available to test this call. The CDR3 covers 15 residues. CDR1 and CDR2 (germline): SGHDT, YYEEEE.

This sequence joins TRBV5-1 and TRBJ2-3; TCRdb's D call, TRBD1, is unchecked because there is no DNA. The CDR3 runs 17 residues. In germline, CDR1 is SGHRS, CDR2 YFSETQ. CDR3 residues: CASSSAGRVSSTDTQYF.

V is TRBV20-1 and J is TRBJ2-6; TCRdb selects TRBD2, and the lack of DNA leaves this call unchecked. The CDR3 is made up of 14 amino acids. Germline lookup yields CDR1 DFQATT and CDR2 SNEGSKA (reference sequence). CDR3 amino acids: CSARRASGANVLTF.

The chain employs TRBV5-1 and TRBJ1-3. The CDR3 is 13 residues long. Looked up from germline, CDR1 is SGHRS and CDR2 is YFSETQ. CDR3 sequence reads: CASSAGAGNTIYF.